The T cell receptor beta chain described here comes from a study of T cell changes during pregnancy in multiple sclerosis. Some clones are missing from TCRdb's copy, which holds only in-frame ones; the method was immunoSEQ multiplex PCR. Of about 67,000 clones in the sample, about nine tenths were seen once. There are 11 residues in the CDR3. Germline assignment: CDR1 SQVTM and CDR2 ANQGSEA. The V gene end was trimmed by 4 bases and the J gene end by 6 bases; junction bases not matched to a gene: 0. The material was peripheral blood, obtained in the third trimester of pregnancy. V usage is TRBV29-1 and J usage is TRBJ1-1; TRBD1 agrees at 9 bases. This clonotype was obtained from a female donor with multiple sclerosis, enrolled in a pregnancy study. DNA for the CDR3: TGCAGCGTTGGACAGGGGGCTGAAGCTTTCTTT. This gives the protein CSVGQGAEAFF.